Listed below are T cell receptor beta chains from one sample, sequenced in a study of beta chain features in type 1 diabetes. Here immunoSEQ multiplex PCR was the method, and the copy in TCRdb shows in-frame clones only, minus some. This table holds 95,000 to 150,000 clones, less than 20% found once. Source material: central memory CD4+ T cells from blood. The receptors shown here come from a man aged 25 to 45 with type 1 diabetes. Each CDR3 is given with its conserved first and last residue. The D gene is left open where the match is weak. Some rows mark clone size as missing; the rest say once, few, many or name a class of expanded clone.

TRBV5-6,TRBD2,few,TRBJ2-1,CASSHGTRSYNEQFF,TGTGCCAGCAGCCATGGGACTAGGTCCTACAATGAGCAGTTCTTC
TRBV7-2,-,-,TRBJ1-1,CASSLEIHGTEAFF,TGTGCCAGCAGCTTAGAAATTCATGGCACTGAAGCTTTCTTT
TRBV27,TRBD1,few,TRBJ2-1,CASSLTPGTGEFF,TGTGCCAGCAGTTTAACCCCCGGGACAGGGGAGTTCTTC
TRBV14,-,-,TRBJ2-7,CASSQFGSLSYEQYF,TGTGCCAGCAGCCAATTCGGCAGCCTCTCCTACGAGCAGTACTTC
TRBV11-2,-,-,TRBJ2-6,CASKRQSTSGANVLTF,TGTGCCAGCAAAAGACAATCTACCTCTGGGGCCAACGTCCTGACTTTC
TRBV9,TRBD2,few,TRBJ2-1,CASSPSGGAYNEQFF,TGTGCCAGCAGCCCTAGCGGGGGGGCTTACAATGAGCAGTTCTTC
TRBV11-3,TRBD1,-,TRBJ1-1,CASSVQQGKNTEAFF,TGTGCCAGCAGCGTACAACAGGGGAAGAACACTGAAGCTTTCTTT
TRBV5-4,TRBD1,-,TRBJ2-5,CASSLGRGQETQYF,TGTGCCAGCAGCTTGGGCAGGGGGCAAGAGACCCAGTACTTC
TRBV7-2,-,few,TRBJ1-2,CASSLLGRGATYGYTF,TGTGCCAGCAGCTTGCTAGGCCGGGGGGCGACCTATGGCTACACCTTC
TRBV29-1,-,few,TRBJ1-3,CSVSSQLSSGNTIYF,TGCAGCGTTTCTAGTCAGCTTTCCTCTGGAAACACCATATATTTT
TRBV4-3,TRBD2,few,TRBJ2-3,CASSQDLAGLSDTQYF,TGCGCCAGCAGCCAAGATCTAGCGGGGTTGTCAGATACGCAGTATTTT
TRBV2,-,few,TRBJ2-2,CASSDSGELFF,TGTGCCAGCAGTGACTCTGGGGAGCTGTTTTTT
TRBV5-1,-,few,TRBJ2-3,CASTPAAQSTDTQYF,TGCGCCAGCACCCCTGCAGCGCAGAGCACAGATACGCAGTATTTT
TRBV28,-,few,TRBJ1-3,CASSITGNTIYF,TGTGCCAGCAGTATTACGGGAAACACCATATATTTT
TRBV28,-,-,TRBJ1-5,CASRGQQPQHF,TGTGCCAGCAGGGGACAACAGCCCCAGCATTTT
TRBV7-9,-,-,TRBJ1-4,CASSQDGGEKLFF,TGTGCCAGCAGCCAAGATGGGGGCGAAAAACTGTTTTTT
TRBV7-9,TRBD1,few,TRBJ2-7,CASSLPQTGGSGEQYF,TGTGCCAGCAGCTTACCTCAAACAGGGGGCTCAGGCGAGCAGTACTTC
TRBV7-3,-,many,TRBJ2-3,CASSPSMARVDTQYF,TGTGCCAGCAGCCCTTCAATGGCTAGGGTGGATACGCAGTATTTT